These 28 T cell receptor beta chains originate from one sample sequenced in a study of cytomegalovirus exposure and HLA in healthy donors. 60 Vbeta and 13 Jbeta primers were used in PCR. The assay was immunoSEQ multiplex PCR, and TCRdb's table has in-frame clones only and misses some. The sample yields about 130,000 clones, more than 9% seen once. What was sequenced was PBMCs. These receptors were collected from a woman under 30 in good health and CMV-seropositive.

This clone was found once. V and J are TRBV27 and TRBJ2-7; 12 positions agree with TRBD2. Unmatched junction bases numbered 7, after V lost 7 bases and J lost 0 bases. This CDR3 spans 16 amino acids. Germline V gene data show CDR1 as MNHEY and CDR2 as SMNVEV (reference sequence). In nucleotides, the CDR3 is TGTGCCAGCAAACAACTAGCGGGAGGTATCTCCTACGAGCAGTACTTC. Residues: CASKQLAGGISYEQYF.

The V and J genes are TRBV9 and TRBJ1-1; perhaps TRBD1 as D (6 bases). The germline V and J ends were trimmed by 2 bases and 6 bases, with 11 bases remaining between them. Germline-derived CDR1 and CDR2 are SGDLS and YYNGEE. This CDR3 spans 13 amino acids. CDR3 coding DNA: TGTGCCAGCAGCGTGGCACAGGGTTCTGAAGCTTTCTTT. Residues: CASSVAQGSEAFF.

This chain connects TRBV2 to TRBJ2-2; 8 bases map to TRBD2. CDR3 size: 19 residues. Germline trimming cut 6 bases from V and 0 bases from J; bases unmatched to any gene: 15. Germline V gene sequence: CDR1 SNHLY, CDR2 FYNNEI. The CDR3 coding sequence is TGTGCCAGCAGCCCCTCCCGACTAGCGTATTTTGCGAACACCGGGGAGCTGTTTTTT. This translates into CASSPSRLAYFANTGELFF.

This clone was seen a handful of times. CDR3 sequence reads: CAISESNMNTEAFF. The CDR3 DNA reads as TGTGCCATCAGTGAGTCGAACATGAACACTGAAGCTTTCTTT. V gene TRBV10-3 combines with J gene TRBJ1-1; D gene ambiguous. The V gene lost 0 bases and the J gene lost 0 bases, with 5 bases spanning the gap. Per the germline V gene, CDR1 is ENHRY and CDR2 is SYGVKD. The CDR3 spans 14 residues.

This clone was observed a handful of times. The chain links TRBV5-1 to TRBJ1-3; D is unresolved. The germline gives CDR1 SGHRS, CDR2 YFSETQ. The CDR3 is 17 residues long. The germline V and J ends were trimmed by 4 bases and 1 base, with 18 bases remaining between them. The CDR3 DNA is TGCGCCAGCAGCCCCGGGAGTGGGCCGGGGTCTGGAAACACCATATATTTT. Amino acid sequence: CASSPGSGPGSGNTIYF.

J is TRBJ1-1 and V is TRBV7-8; D remains ambiguous. Looked up from germline, CDR1 is SGHVS and CDR2 is FQNEAQ. Trimming cost V 2 bases and J 3 bases, with 10 bases left between them. CDR3 length: 14 amino acids. CDR3 nucleotide sequence: TGTGCCAGCAGCTTACTTTGGTCGGACACTGAAGCTTTCTTT. This gives the protein CASSLLWSDTEAFF. The full variable domain, in which reference TRBV7-8 and TRBJ1-1 provide the parts outside the CDR3, is GAGVSQSPRYKVAKRGQDVALRCDPISGHVSLFWYQQALGQGPEFLTYFQNEAQLDKSGLPSDRFFAERPEGSVSTLKIQRTQQEDSAVYLCASSLLWSDTEAFFGQGTRLTVV.

This clone has only a few counts. V usage is TRBV7-2 and J usage is TRBJ2-2, with D hard to call. Germline CDR1 is SGHTA and CDR2 is FQGNSA. This CDR3 contains 16 residues. The germline V and J ends were trimmed by 2 bases and 4 bases, with 14 bases remaining between them. CDR3 residues: CASSLQVQVRTGELFF. In DNA form, the CDR3 reads TGTGCCAGCAGCTTACAAGTTCAGGTCCGCACCGGGGAGCTGTTTTTT.

In this sample, this clone turned up many times. This chain links TRBV6-5 with TRBJ1-2, with 7 bases lining up with TRBD1. Per germline, CDR1 MNHEY and CDR2 SVGAGI. CDR3 size: 14 residues. With 6 bases clipped from V and 4 bases from J, the junction kept 8 bases outside the gene matches. The chain's CDR3 is CASSRTTGTYGYTF. DNA of the CDR3: TGTGCCAGCAGCCGTACGACAGGGACCTATGGCTACACCTTC.

This clone has only a few counts. The rearrangement joins TRBV9 to TRBJ2-1, with 10 bases identical to TRBD2. V dropped 0 bases and J dropped 7; count of bases not matched to a gene: 4. Germline loops: CDR1 SGDLS, CDR2 YYNGEE. The CDR3 is made up of 15 amino acids. CDR3 sequence reads: CASSVDLAGVNEQFF. In DNA, the CDR3 is TGTGCCAGCAGCGTAGATCTAGCGGGGGTTAATGAGCAGTTCTTC.

There are a few counts of this clone. V usage is TRBV9 and J usage is TRBJ2-3; the D gene is possibly TRBD2 (6 bases). Looked up from germline, CDR1 is SGDLS and CDR2 is YYNGEE. V dropped 4 bases and J dropped 7 bases, with 19 bases sitting between them. This CDR3 is built from 15 residues. The CDR3 loop reads CASSPPPAGFYTQYF. As DNA, the CDR3 is TGTGCCAGCAGCCCCCCCCCGGCGGGATTCTATACGCAGTATTTT.

V is TRBV5-1 and J is TRBJ2-7, with D maybe TRBD1 (5 bases). Trimming took 5 bases from V and 2 from J, leaving 11 bases between them. The CDR3 consists of 13 residues. Looked up from germline, CDR1 is SGHRS and CDR2 is YFSETQ. The CDR3 reads CASRPGAPYEQYF. CDR3 DNA: TGCGCCAGCAGGCCTGGGGCCCCCTACGAGCAGTACTTC.

This clone was observed a handful of times. The chain has TRBV15 and TRBJ1-2; 7 nucleotides agree with TRBD1. CDR3 size: 15 residues. Unmatched junction bases numbered 9, after V lost 0 bases and J lost 8 bases. Germline V gene data show CDR1 as LNHNV and CDR2 as YYDKDF (reference sequence). CDR3 bases: TGTGCCACCAGCAGAGATGTGACAGGGCGGGGAGGCTACACCTTC. As protein: CATSRDVTGRGGYTF.

Turning to this clone: The junction differs from germline at one of its ends, possibly a read error. Other nucleotide sequences in the sample specify the same CDR3. The V gene is TRBV7-6, the J gene TRBJ1-1; 7 positions agree with TRBD1. The CDR3 totals 15 residues. Germline loops: CDR1 SGHVS, CDR2 FNYEAQ. DNA of the CDR3: TGTGCCAGCAGCTACGCCACAGGGGTGAACACTGAAGCTTTCTTC. Protein: CASSYATGVNTEAFF.

This clone was counted between two and nine times. The V gene is TRBV28, the J gene TRBJ1-2, with a possible D match to TRBD1 (6 bases). CDR1 is MDHEN and CDR2 is SYDVKM in the germline V gene. There are 15 residues in the CDR3. The V end lost 5 bases, the J end lost 7 bases, and 20 bases lay between the germline ends. CDR3: CASSGGDQGNGGYTF. The DNA for the CDR3 is TGTGCCAGCAGTGGGGGAGACCAGGGGAATGGTGGCTACACCTTC.

V usage is TRBV7-9 and J usage is TRBJ1-3; TRBD1 is a possible D gene (6 bases). CDR3 length equals 17 residues. Germline V CDR1 and CDR2: SEHNR, FQNEAQ (reference sequence). Trimming cost V 1 base and J 2 bases, with 15 bases left between them. As DNA, the CDR3 is TGTGCCAGCAGCTTAGTGGGACAACCTTTGACTGGAAACACCATATATTTT. This translates into CASSLVGQPLTGNTIYF.

This clone was seen more than once but under ten times. The rearrangement joins TRBV7-9 to TRBJ1-1, with D hard to call. CDR1 and CDR2 (germline): SEHNR, FQNEAQ (reference sequence). CDR3 length: 13 residues. With 5 bases removed from V and 4 bases from J, the gap between germline ends came to 11 bases. CDR3 region: CASSPPVSTEAFF. As DNA, the CDR3 is TGTGCCAGCAGCCCGCCAGTAAGCACTGAAGCTTTCTTT.

This clone was picked up a small number of times. The CDR3 protein is CASSEGDTYEQYF. CDR3 bases: TGTGCCAGCAGTGAAGGGGACACCTACGAGCAGTACTTC. The rearrangement joins TRBV6-1 to TRBJ2-7, with a weak D call TRBD1 (6 bases). The V end lost 1 base, the J end lost 2 bases, and 6 bases lay between the germline ends. The germline gives CDR1 MNHNS, CDR2 SASEGT. CDR3 length equals 13 residues.

This clone appeared a few times. V usage is TRBV2 and J usage is TRBJ1-1; D might be TRBD1 (6 bases). The germline V gene has CDR1 SNHLY and CDR2 FYNNEI. Trimming took off 9 bases at V and 1 base at J, with 18 bases between the two ends. CDR3 size: 15 residues. CDR3 nucleotide sequence: TGTGCCAGATTCCCAGGGGTAGGGACGAACACTGAAGCTTTCTTT. Translated, it gives CARFPGVGTNTEAFF.

This clone has only a few counts. The chain couples TRBV27 to TRBJ2-2; TRBD2 might be the D (6 bases). V lost 5 bases and J 1 base, leaving 11 bases between the germline ends. The V gene's germline CDR1 is MNHEY and CDR2 SMNVEV (reference sequence). This CDR3 comprises 15 residues. CDR3 in DNA: TGTGCCAGCAGTCCGGGACTCCTGAACACCGGGGAGCTGTTTTTT. This translates into CASSPGLLNTGELFF.

This clone was observed a handful of times. The chain couples TRBV29-1 to TRBJ1-5, with TRBD1 matching over 8 bases. Germline trimming cut 6 bases from V and 4 bases from J; bases unmatched to any gene: 8. Germline V gives CDR1 SQVTM, CDR2 ANQGSEA. The CDR3 is 14 residues long. The chain's CDR3 is CSVGGQGMNQPQHF. The CDR3 DNA follows: TGCAGCGTCGGAGGACAGGGAATGAATCAGCCCCAGCATTTT.

The sample holds a few counts of this clone. The genes are TRBV21-1 and TRBJ2-5; TRBD2 was called by the table and not checked on the DNA. TRBV21-1 is flagged as a pseudogene. The CDR3 covers 15 residues. In DNA form, the CDR3 reads TGTGCCAGCACCAAAGGGCTAGCGGAACAAGAGACCCAGTACTTC. It codes for CASTKGLAEQETQYF.

This CDR3 reads CATSRELVGANVLTF. In DNA form, the CDR3 reads TGTGCCACCAGCAGGGAGCTTGTAGGGGCCAACGTCCTGACTTTC. The J gene is TRBJ2-6, the V gene TRBV15; the D is unclear. The CDR3 has 15 amino acids. The germline gives CDR1 LNHNV, CDR2 YYDKDF (reference sequence). Trimming took 3 bases from V and 4 from J, leaving 10 bases between them. The complete variable domain, with remaining parts taken from reference TRBV15 and TRBJ2-6, reads DAMVIQNPRYQVTQFGKPVTLSCSQTLNHNVMYWYQQKSSQAPKLLFHYYDKDFNNEADTPDNFQSRRPNTSFCFLDIRSPGLGDTAMYLCATSRELVGANVLTFGAGSRLTVL.

The chain carries TRBV19 and TRBJ2-3; 14 nucleotides agree with TRBD2. CDR3 length: 20 residues. Germline CDR1 and CDR2: LNHDA and SQIVND (reference sequence). The junction had 19 bases not matched to a gene; V was cut back by 8 bases and J by 3 bases. The CDR3 DNA is TGTGCCAGTCGACCGGGGACTAGCGGGAGTTGGGTAGAGCGGACAGATACGCAGTATTTT. It codes for CASRPGTSGSWVERTDTQYF.

The gene calls are TRBV28 and TRBJ2-7; the D gene is possibly TRBD2 (5 bases). In germline, CDR1 is MDHEN, CDR2 SYDVKM. The CDR3 is 12 amino acids. Trimming took off 3 bases at V and 2 bases at J, with 5 bases between the two ends. CDR3 coding DNA: TGTGCCAGCAGTTTGGGAGCCTACGAGCAGTACTTC. Its translation: CASSLGAYEQYF. The full variable domain, rest sourced from reference TRBV28 and TRBJ2-7, is DVKVTQSSRYLVKRTGEKVFLECVQDMDHENMFWYRQDPGLGLRLIYFSYDVKMKEKGDIPEGYSVSREKKERFSLILESASTNQTSMYLCASSLGAYEQYFGPGTRLTVT.

This chain joins TRBV6-5 and TRBJ1-2; D unclear. The germline V gene encodes CDR1 MNHEY and CDR2 SVGAGI. The CDR3 loop spans 11 amino acids. Trimming took off 5 bases at V and 9 bases at J, with 10 bases between the two ends. The CDR3 loop reads CASSNSGSYTF. The CDR3 DNA sequence: TGTGCCAGCAGTAACAGTGGTAGCTACACCTTC.

This clone was observed at least ten times. V usage is TRBV6-5 and J usage is TRBJ2-6; TRBD1 might be the D (5 bases). Germline CDR1 is MNHEY and CDR2 is SVGAGI. V gave up 5 bases and J gave up 0 bases, with 8 bases separating them. The CDR3 is made up of 15 amino acids. The CDR3 protein is CASSQQVSGANVLTF. CDR3 nucleotide sequence: TGTGCCAGCAGTCAACAGGTCTCTGGGGCCAACGTCCTGACTTTC.

This clone appeared a few times. The V and J genes are TRBV5-4 and TRBJ2-5; perhaps TRBD2 as D (5 bases). Germline CDR1 and CDR2: SGHNT and YYREEE (reference sequence). The V end was cut by 0 bases, the J end by 4 bases, with 7 bases between. The CDR3 loop spans 13 amino acids. CDR3 nucleotide sequence: TGTGCCAGCAGCTTGGTTGGACTAGAGACCCAGTACTTC. This gives the protein CASSLVGLETQYF. Complete variable domain (other parts from reference TRBV5-4 and TRBJ2-5): ETGVTQSPTHLIKTRGQQVTLRCSSQSGHNTVSWYQQALGQGPQFIFQYYREEENGRGNFPPRFSGLQFPNYSSELNVNALELDDSALYLCASSLVGLETQYFGPGTRLLVL.

A note on this clone: The same CDR3 is also encoded by other DNA sequences in this sample. V and J are TRBV30 and TRBJ2-1, with D possibly TRBD2 on 5 matching bases. Trimming cost V 0 bases and J 7 bases, with 7 bases left between them. The CDR3 runs 12 residues. Per germline, CDR1 GTSNPN and CDR2 SVGIG (reference sequence). The chain's CDR3 is CAWSVTGNEQFF. CDR3 nucleotide sequence: TGTGCCTGGAGTGTAACGGGGAATGAGCAGTTCTTC.